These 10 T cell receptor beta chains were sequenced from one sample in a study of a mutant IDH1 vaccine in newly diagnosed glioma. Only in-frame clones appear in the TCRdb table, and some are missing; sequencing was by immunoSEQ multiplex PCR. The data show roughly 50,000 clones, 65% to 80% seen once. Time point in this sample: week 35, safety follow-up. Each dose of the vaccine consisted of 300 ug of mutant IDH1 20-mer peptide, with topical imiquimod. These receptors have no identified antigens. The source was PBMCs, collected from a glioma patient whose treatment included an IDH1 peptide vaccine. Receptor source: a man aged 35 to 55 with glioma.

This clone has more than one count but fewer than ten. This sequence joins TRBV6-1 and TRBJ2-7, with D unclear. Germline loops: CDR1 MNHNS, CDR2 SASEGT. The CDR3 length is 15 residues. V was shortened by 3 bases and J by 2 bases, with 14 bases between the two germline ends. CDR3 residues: CASSDPLSPPYEQYF. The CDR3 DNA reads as TGTGCCAGCAGTGATCCCCTTAGCCCTCCCTACGAGCAGTACTTC.

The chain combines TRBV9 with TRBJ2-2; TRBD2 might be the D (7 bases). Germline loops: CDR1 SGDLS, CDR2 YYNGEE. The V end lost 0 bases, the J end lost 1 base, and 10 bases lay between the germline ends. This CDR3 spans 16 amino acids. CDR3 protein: CASSVGGGWNTGELFF. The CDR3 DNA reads TGTGCCAGCAGCGTAGGCGGGGGCTGGAACACCGGGGAGCTGTTTTTT.

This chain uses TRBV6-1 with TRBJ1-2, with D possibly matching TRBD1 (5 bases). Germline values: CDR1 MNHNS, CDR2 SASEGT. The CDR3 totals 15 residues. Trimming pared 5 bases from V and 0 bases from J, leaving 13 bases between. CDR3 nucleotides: TGTGCCAGCAGTCCCCCGGGGGGACCTAACTATGGCTACACCTTC. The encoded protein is CASSPPGGPNYGYTF.

The CDR3 coding sequence is TGTGCCACATCGACGGGAAGCACAGATACGCAGTATTTT. Translating it yields CATSTGSTDTQYF. V gene TRBV10-3 combines with J gene TRBJ2-3; TRBD2 is a possible D gene (5 bases). The germline CDR1 and CDR2 sequences are ENHRY and SYGVKD. The length of the CDR3 is 13 residues. V was shortened by 10 bases and J by 0 bases, with 11 bases between the two germline ends.

In DNA, the CDR3 is TGTGCCAGCAGCCAGGGTGGACTAGCGGTGGGTTCCCAAGAGACCCAGTACTTC. Translation: CASSQGGLAVGSQETQYF. The J gene is TRBJ2-5, the V gene TRBV4-2, with 10 bases that match TRBD2. Germline V CDR1 and CDR2: LGHNA, YNFKEQ. Trimming at V came to 3 bases and at J to 1 base, leaving 11 bases not matched to a gene. This CDR3 has 18 amino acids.

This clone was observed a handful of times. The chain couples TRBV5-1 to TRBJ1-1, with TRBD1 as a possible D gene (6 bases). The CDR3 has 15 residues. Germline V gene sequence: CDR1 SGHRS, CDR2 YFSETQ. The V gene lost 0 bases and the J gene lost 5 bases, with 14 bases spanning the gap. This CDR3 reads CASSLVGGASTEAFF. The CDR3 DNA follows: TGCGCCAGCAGCTTGGTGGGGGGCGCATCGACTGAAGCTTTCTTT.

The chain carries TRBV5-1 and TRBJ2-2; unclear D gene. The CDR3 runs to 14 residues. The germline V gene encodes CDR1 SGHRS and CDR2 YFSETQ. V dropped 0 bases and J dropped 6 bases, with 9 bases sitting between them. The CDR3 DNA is TGCGCCAGCAGCTTGGTTTCTGGGCCCGGGGAGCTGTTTTTT. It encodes CASSLVSGPGELFF.

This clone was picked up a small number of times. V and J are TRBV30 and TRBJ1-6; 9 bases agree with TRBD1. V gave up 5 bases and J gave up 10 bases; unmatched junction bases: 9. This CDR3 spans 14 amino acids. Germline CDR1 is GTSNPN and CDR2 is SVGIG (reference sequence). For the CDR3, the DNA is TGTGCCTGGGCGGGACAGGGTTTTAGGTCACCCCTCCACTTT. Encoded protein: CAWAGQGFRSPLHF.

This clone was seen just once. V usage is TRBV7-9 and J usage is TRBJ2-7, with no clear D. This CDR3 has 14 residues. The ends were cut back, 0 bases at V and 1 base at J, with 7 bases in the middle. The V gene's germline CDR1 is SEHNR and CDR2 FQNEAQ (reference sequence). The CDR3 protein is CASSLAGVSYEQYF. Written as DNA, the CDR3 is TGTGCCAGCAGCTTAGCGGGCGTTTCCTACGAGCAGTACTTC.

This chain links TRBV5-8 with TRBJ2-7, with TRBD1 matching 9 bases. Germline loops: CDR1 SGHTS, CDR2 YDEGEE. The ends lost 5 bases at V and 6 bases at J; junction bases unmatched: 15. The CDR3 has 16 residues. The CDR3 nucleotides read TGTGCCAGCAGTCTACGGACAGGGGTCGCACGAGGCGAGCAGTACTTC. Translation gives CASSLRTGVARGEQYF.